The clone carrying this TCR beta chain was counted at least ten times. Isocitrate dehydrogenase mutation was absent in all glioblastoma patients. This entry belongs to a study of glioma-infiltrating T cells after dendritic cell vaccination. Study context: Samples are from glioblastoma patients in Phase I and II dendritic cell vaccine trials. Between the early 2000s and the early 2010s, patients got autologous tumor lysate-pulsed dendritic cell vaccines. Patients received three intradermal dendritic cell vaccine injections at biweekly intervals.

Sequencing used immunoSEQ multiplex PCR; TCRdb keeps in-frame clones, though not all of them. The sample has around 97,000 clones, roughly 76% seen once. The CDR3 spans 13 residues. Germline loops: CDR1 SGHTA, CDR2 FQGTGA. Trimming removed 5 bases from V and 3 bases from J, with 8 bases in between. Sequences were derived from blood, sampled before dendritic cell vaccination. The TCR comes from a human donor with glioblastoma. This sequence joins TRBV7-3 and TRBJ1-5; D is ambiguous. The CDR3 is CASSEESNQPQHF. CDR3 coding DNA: TGTGCCAGCAGCGAGGAATCCAATCAGCCCCAGCATTTT.